The 10 T cell receptor beta chains reported below all come from one sample, sequenced in a study of CD8+ T cells in alopecia areata. After isolation, RNA underwent reverse transcription to generate cDNA as the sequencing template. TCRdb's copy holds only in-frame clones and misses some; the assay was immunoSEQ multiplex PCR. The sample lists approximately 210,000 clones; around 60% were seen once. Treatment reported: oral pan-JAK inhibitor, 5-10 mg twice daily. This material consisted of CD4+ T cells sorted from blood, taken around week 47, from a patient treated with tofacitinib. The receptors derive from a human donor with alopecia areata.

The rearrangement links TRBV29-1 to TRBJ2-7; either TRBD1 or TRBD2 may supply D (5 bases each). V was pared by 4 bases and J by 5 bases, with 12 bases between. CDR1 and CDR2 (germline): SQVTM, ANQGSEA. The CDR3 contains 12 residues. The CDR3: CSVVSGTHEQYF. The CDR3 bases are TGCAGCGTTGTGTCAGGGACCCACGAGCAGTACTTC.

The J gene is TRBJ1-1, the V gene TRBV25-1; D is undetermined. The CDR3 runs 14 residues. Germline-derived CDR1 and CDR2 are MGHDK and SYGVNS. V was cut by 0 bases and J by 11 bases, with 16 bases left in between. The CDR3 spells CASSEYGLPVAAFF. DNA for the CDR3: TGTGCCAGCAGTGAATATGGGCTCCCGGTGGCGGCTTTCTTT.

This clone was seen only once. This chain connects TRBV5-1 to TRBJ2-3; D may be TRBD2 (5 bases). V was clipped by 7 bases and J by 1 base, with 16 bases between them. CDR1 and CDR2 (germline): SGHRS, YFSETQ. CDR3 length equals 15 residues. The CDR3 nucleotides read TGCGCCAGCGCCGAGGGCTCAGTGGGCACAGATACGCAGTATTTT. It is translated as CASAEGSVGTDTQYF.

This clone was counted only a few times. This chain connects TRBV7-2 to TRBJ1-3; 7 nucleotides align to TRBD1. The CDR3 consists of 15 residues. The V and J ends lost 5 bases and 4 bases, in that order; junction bases with no gene match: 8. Germline V CDR1 and CDR2: SGHTA, FQGNSA. CDR3 loop: CASSPAGTVGNTIYF. CDR3 DNA sequence: TGTGCCAGCAGCCCCGCCGGGACAGTCGGAAACACCATATATTTT. The variable domain in full, with the rest retrieved from reference TRBV7-2 and TRBJ1-3, is GAGVSQSPSNKVTEKGKDVELRCDPISGHTALYWYRQSLGQGLEFLIYFQGNSAPDKSGLPSDRFSAERTGGSVSTLTIQRTQQEDSAVYLCASSPAGTVGNTIYFGEGSWLTVV.

This clone came up a few times. V is TRBV27 and J is TRBJ1-1; D gene uncertain. V was clipped by 5 bases and J by 2 bases, with 9 bases between them. CDR1 is MNHEY, CDR2 SMNVEV, per germline (reference sequence). CDR3 length equals 13 residues. This CDR3 reads CASSRIVNTEAFF. The CDR3 nucleotides read TGTGCCAGCAGTCGTATAGTAAACACTGAAGCTTTCTTT.

Only a few counts were recorded for this clone. The chain is built from TRBV29-1 and TRBJ2-1, with 13 bases fitting TRBD2. With V trimmed by 8 bases and J by 4 bases, 8 bases remained unmatched. This CDR3 contains 15 residues. Germline assignment: CDR1 SQVTM and CDR2 ANQGSEA. CDR3 DNA sequence: TGCAGCTTCTACGAGGGACTAGCGGGGTACAATGAGCAGTTCTTC. Encoded protein: CSFYEGLAGYNEQFF.

Turning to this clone: This same CDR3 is encoded by further DNA sequences in the sample. The chain is built from TRBV29-1 and TRBJ1-1; D is unresolved. V lost 5 bases to trimming and J lost 1 base, with 5 bases between them. Looked up from germline, CDR1 is SQVTM and CDR2 is ANQGSEA. CDR3 length equals 11 residues. The CDR3 nucleotides are TGCAGCGTTCGAGGGAACACTGAAGCTTTCTTT. Translating it yields CSVRGNTEAFF.

The chain couples TRBV7-6 to TRBJ2-3; D may correspond to TRBD1 or TRBD2 (5 bases each). The CDR3 contains 16 residues. The V gene's germline CDR1 is SGHVS and CDR2 FNYEAQ. V shed 2 bases and J shed 2 bases, with 14 bases lying between them. This CDR3 is CASSLYGDRHTDTQYF. In DNA, the CDR3 is TGTGCCAGCAGCTTATATGGGGACCGACACACAGATACGCAGTATTTT.

This clone was picked up a small number of times. The rearrangement links TRBV14 to TRBJ1-2; D is possibly TRBD1 (6 bases). The germline V and J ends were trimmed by 0 bases and 14 bases, with 19 bases remaining between them. Looked up from germline, CDR1 is SGHDN and CDR2 is FVKESK. This CDR3 is built from 14 residues. In nucleotides, the CDR3 is TGTGCCAGCAGCCAAGAAGGGCAGGGGACCACTGTTACCTTC. As protein: CASSQEGQGTTVTF.

The CDR3 loop is CAGGSGGASLAEAFF. For the CDR3, the DNA is TGTGCCGGGGGTTCAGGAGGGGCGTCCTTGGCTGAAGCTTTCTTT. The genes are TRBV30 and TRBJ1-1, with D tentatively TRBD1 (5 bases). V shed 8 bases and J shed 6 bases, with 25 bases lying between them. Germline loops: CDR1 GTSNPN, CDR2 SVGIG (reference sequence). The CDR3 loop spans 15 amino acids.